This T cell receptor (beta chain) appears in the sequencing data of a study of metastatic and nonmetastatic thyroid tumors. General study points: TCR beta diversity was reportedly significantly higher in malignant thyroid tumors than benign nodules, in blood and tumor.

The table lists this clone with many counts. The antigen is undetermined. Patients underwent thyroid surgery, and none had received any treatment before it. From the PCR reads, TCRdb re-called clones with MiXCR. The sample lists 60,000 to 85,000 clones; roughly 18% were seen once. V shed 0 bases and J shed 6 bases, with 17 bases lying between them. Germline loops: CDR1 SGHRS, CDR2 YFSETQ. The CDR3 consists of 16 residues. The gene calls are TRBV5-1 and TRBJ2-3; D gene ambiguous. The sequenced material came from blood. This receptor was taken from a female donor with papillary thyroid cancer or a benign thyroid nodule (not recorded which). Some clones in this sample may be carry-over from other donors' samples. For the CDR3, the DNA is TGCGCCAGCAGCTTGGCCGAGACAACACCCCTTGATACGCAGTATTTT. It codes for CASSLAETTPLDTQYF.